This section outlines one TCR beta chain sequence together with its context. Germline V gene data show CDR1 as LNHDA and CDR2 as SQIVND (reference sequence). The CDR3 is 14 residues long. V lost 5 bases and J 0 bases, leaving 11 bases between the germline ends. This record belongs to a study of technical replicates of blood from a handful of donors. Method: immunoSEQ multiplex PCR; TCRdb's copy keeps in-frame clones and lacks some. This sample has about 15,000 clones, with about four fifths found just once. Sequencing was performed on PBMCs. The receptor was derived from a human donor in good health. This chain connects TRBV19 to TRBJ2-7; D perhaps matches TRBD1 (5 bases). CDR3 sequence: CASSPQASSYEQYF. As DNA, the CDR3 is TGTGCCAGTAGTCCACAGGCAAGCTCCTACGAGCAGTACTTC. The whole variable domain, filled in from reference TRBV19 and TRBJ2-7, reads DGGITQSPKYLFRKEGQNVTLSCEQNLNHDAMYWYRQDPGQGLRLIYYSQIVNDFQKGDIAEGYSVSREKKESFPLTVTSAQKNPTAFYLCASSPQASSYEQYFGPGTRLTVT.